The present T cell receptor beta chain was sequenced within a study of cytomegalovirus exposure and HLA in healthy donors. With 60 Vbeta and 13 Jbeta primers, the PCR was carried out. Source study methods: Roughly 80 million unique TCR beta chains, roughly 11 million shared, were counted in a later analysis. The data were produced by immunoSEQ multiplex PCR, yet TCRdb's version contains in-frame clones alone and is incomplete. V and J calls and clone size are those listed in that table; D and trimming were worked out from the DNA. Of fewer than 150,000 clones in the sample, 70% to 75% were seen once. This CDR3 spans 16 amino acids. The ends lost 5 bases at V and 8 bases at J; junction bases unmatched: 13. Germline V gene data show CDR1 as SGHAT and CDR2 as FQNNGV.

The material sequenced was PBMCs. This chain uses TRBV11-2 with TRBJ1-2, with 11 positions matching TRBD1. The receptor was derived from a woman aged 25 to 45 in good health and CMV-seronegative. CDR3 DNA sequence: TGTGCCAGCAGCCGGACAGGGGGCTACTTGGGAAGAGGCTACACCTTC. It translates to CASSRTGGYLGRGYTF. Complete variable domain (other parts from reference TRBV11-2 and TRBJ1-2): EAGVAQSPRYKIIEKRQSVAFWCNPISGHATLYWYQQILGQGPKLLIQFQNNGVVDDSQLPKDRFSAERLKGVDSTLKIQPAKLEDSAVYLCASSRTGGYLGRGYTFGSGTRLTVV.